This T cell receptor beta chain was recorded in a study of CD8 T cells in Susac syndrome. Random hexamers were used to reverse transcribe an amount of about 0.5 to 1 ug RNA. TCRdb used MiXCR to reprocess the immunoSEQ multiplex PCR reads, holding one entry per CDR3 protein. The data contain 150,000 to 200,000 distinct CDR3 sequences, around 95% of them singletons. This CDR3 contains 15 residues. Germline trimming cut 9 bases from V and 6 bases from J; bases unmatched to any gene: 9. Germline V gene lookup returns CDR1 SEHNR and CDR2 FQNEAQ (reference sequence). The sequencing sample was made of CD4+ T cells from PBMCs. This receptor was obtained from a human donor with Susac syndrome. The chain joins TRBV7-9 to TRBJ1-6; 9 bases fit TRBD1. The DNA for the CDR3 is TGTGCCAGTCAAAAGGTGACAGGGGGTAATTCACCCCTCCACTTT. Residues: CASQKVTGGNSPLHF.